This TCR beta chain stems from a study of OX40 agonist ivuxolimab in advanced cancers. At the level of the whole study: Ivuxolimab, which targeted the costimulatory receptor OX40 (CD134), was an agonistic, fully human IgG2 monoclonal antibody. Of the roughly 50 dose-escalation patients, hepatocellular carcinoma was present in about 20, melanoma in roughly 15, renal cell carcinoma in 9 and head and neck cancer in 9. Peripheral TCRbeta sequencing aimed to test whether ivuxolimab altered TCR sequence diversity and caused clonal T-cell expansion. Three dose-escalation patients achieved partial responses, one with hepatocellular carcinoma and two with cutaneous melanoma. In the dose-escalation cohort, roughly 80% of patients were male, and the mean age was approximately 60 years, with a range of roughly 20 to 80. Intravenous ivuxolimab was administered to patients every 2 weeks at six dose levels: 0.01, 0.1, 0.3, 1.5, 3 and 10 mg/kg. The paper describes the monotherapy dose-escalation part (N of about 47 patients) of the phase I trial of ivuxolimab. Patients were allowed to have had prior anti-PD-1, anti-PD-L1 or anti-CTLA-4 therapy, and approximately 41% of the dose-escalation patients had previously received checkpoint inhibitors.

Genomic DNA was isolated from the sorted cells so that the TCRbeta CDR3 region could be sequenced. TCRbeta CDR3 regions were sequenced using the immunoSEQ Assay. TCRdb took this table from immuneACCESS and kept in-frame rearrangements with V and J called. Such tables lack part of the clones; where checked against another copy, unresolved V genes explain under half of the gap, and the rest is unexplained. The sample data list about 50,000 clones, and over 90% of these were observed just once. The ten top clones hold less than 7.5% of the sample. The full study reports these points: The antigen specificity of the peripheral T cells that underwent clonal expansion was not determined. Low levels of normalized T-cell clonal expansion were also shown by some nonresponding patients. At doses from 0.1 to 3.0 mg/kg, clonal expansion was seen in both CD4+ and CD8+ blood T cells between baseline and week 6. After ivuxolimab, expanded clones were on average more numerous among CD8+ T cells than among CD4+ T cells. In the 0.1-3.0 mg/kg groups, partial responders were among the patients with the lowest normalized peripheral clonal expansion, particularly in CD8+ T cells.

Concerning this clone: Its antigen target is currently unknown. Base-call qualities are not available, and no considerably larger clone is one nucleotide away.

The trial excluded patients who had a history of autoimmune disease or were on systemic immunosuppression. In every dose cohort, peripheral blood was drawn for TCR sequencing at baseline, cycle 4 day 1, and cycle 7 day 1. The samples were taken from a phase I, first-in-human, multicenter, open-label dose-escalation trial of ivuxolimab. Adults with locally advanced or metastatic melanoma, renal cell carcinoma, hepatocellular carcinoma or head and neck squamous cell carcinoma were enrolled in the trial. Before TCR sequencing, CD4+ T cells and CD8+ T cells were sorted from peripheral blood as separate populations. The V end loses 2 bases and the J end loses 0 bases, and a stretch of 9 bases separates them. CDR1 MRHNA and CDR2 SNTAGT were looked up in the germline V gene. The CDR3 measures 15 amino acids from cysteine to phenylalanine. Kept here is only the CDR3 DNA, which spans 45 bases and is read in frame from base 1.

The rearrangement joined TRBV6-4 to TRBJ2-3, with TRBD2 tentatively as D gene (5 bases match). The specimen was CD4+ or CD8+ T cells sorted from blood, collected in a trial of the OX40 agonist ivuxolimab. This TCR was recovered from an adult with an advanced solid tumor such as melanoma, head and neck, liver or kidney cancer. The CDR3 in this case is CASSDPPGSTDTQYF. At the DNA level, the sequence is TGTGCCAGCAGTGACCCCCCGGGGAGCACAGATACGCAGTATTTT.